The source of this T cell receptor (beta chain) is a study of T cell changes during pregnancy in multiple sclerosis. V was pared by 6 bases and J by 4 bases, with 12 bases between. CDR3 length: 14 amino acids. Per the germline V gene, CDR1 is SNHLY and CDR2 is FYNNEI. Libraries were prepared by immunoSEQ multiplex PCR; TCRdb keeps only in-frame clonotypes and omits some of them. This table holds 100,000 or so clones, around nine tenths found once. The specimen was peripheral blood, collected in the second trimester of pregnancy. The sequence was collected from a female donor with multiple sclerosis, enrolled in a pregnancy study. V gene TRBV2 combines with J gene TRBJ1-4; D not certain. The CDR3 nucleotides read TGTGCCAGCAGGCCCGGGGTTCGTAATGAAAAACTGTTTTTT. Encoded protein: CASRPGVRNEKLFF. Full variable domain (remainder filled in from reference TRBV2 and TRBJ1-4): EPEVTQTPSHQVTQMGQEVILRCVPISNHLYFYWYRQILGQKVEFLVSFYNNEISEKSEIFDDQFSVERPDGSNFTLKIRSTKLEDSAMYFCASRPGVRNEKLFFGSGTQLSVL.